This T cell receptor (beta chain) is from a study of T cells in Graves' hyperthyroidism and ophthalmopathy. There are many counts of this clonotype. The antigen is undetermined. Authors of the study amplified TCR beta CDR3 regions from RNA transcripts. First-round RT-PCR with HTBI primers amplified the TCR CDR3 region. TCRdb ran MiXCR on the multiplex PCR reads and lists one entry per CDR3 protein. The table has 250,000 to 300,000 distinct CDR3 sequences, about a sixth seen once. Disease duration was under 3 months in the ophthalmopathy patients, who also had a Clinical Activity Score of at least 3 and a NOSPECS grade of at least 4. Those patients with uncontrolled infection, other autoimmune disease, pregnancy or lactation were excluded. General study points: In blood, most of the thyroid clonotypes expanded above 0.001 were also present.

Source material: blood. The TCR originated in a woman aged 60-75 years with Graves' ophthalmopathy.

The CDR3 reads CASSSDRVGYTF. The CDR3 DNA reads TGTGCCAGCAGCTCGGACAGGGTCGGCTACACCTTC. The genes are TRBV9 and TRBJ1-2, with TRBD1 matching over 8 bases. This CDR3 spans 12 amino acids. Losses at the gene ends were 4 bases for V and 8 bases for J; bases not matched to a gene: 4. Germline CDR1 SGDLS, CDR2 YYNGEE.